These 20 T cell receptor beta chains originate from one sample sequenced in a study of graft-versus-host responses after intestinal transplantation. No antigen has been identified for these receptors. TCRdb keeps only in-frame clones here, not all; method: immunoSEQ multiplex PCR. In the table there are approximately 77,000 clones, approximately 91% of which are singletons. This specimen was unstimulated CD4+ T cells sorted from spleen or lymph node cells, taken before intestinal transplant. All receptors come from a human donor who received an intestinal transplant.

The CDR3 protein is CASSLGQGAQPQHF. CDR3 coding DNA: TGTGCCAGCAGCTTAGGACAGGGGGCTCAGCCCCAGCATTTT. The chain recombines TRBV5-6 with TRBJ1-5; 11 bases are shared with TRBD1. The junction had 1 base not matched to a gene; V was cut back by 2 bases and J by 6 bases. CDR3 length: 14 residues. The V gene's germline CDR1 is SGHDT and CDR2 YYEEEE.

The CDR3 region has the DNA TGTGCCAGCAGTGAACAGGGGGCGCGATACGAGCAGTACTTC. It yields the protein CASSEQGARYEQYF. The rearrangement uses TRBV25-1 and TRBJ2-7, with 8 bases matching TRBD1. CDR1 and CDR2 from the germline V gene are MGHDK and SYGVNS. The CDR3 spans 14 residues. Unmatched junction bases numbered 4, after V lost 2 bases and J lost 4 bases.

The gene calls are TRBV28 and TRBJ2-7; D possibly corresponds to TRBD1 (5 bases). Germline V gives CDR1 MDHEN, CDR2 SYDVKM. V was cut by 3 bases and J by 5 bases, with 11 bases left in between. This CDR3 comprises 13 residues. The CDR3 nucleotides are TGTGCCAGCAGTTTCGGGCAGGGTAACGAGCAGTACTTC. As protein: CASSFGQGNEQYF.

The chain is built from TRBV2 and TRBJ1-1, with 7 bases aligning to TRBD1. The CDR3 covers 14 residues. Trimming took 4 bases from V and 11 from J; bases not matched to a gene: 13. Per germline, CDR1 SNHLY and CDR2 FYNNEI. The CDR3 DNA reads TGTGCCAGCAGTGCAGGGACAGACTCAATCCGCGCTTTCTTT. Translating gives CASSAGTDSIRAFF.

V usage is TRBV28 and J usage is TRBJ1-1; D unresolved. Germline CDR1 reads MDHEN; CDR2 reads SYDVKM. The ends were cut back, 3 bases at V and 4 bases at J, with 6 bases in the middle. The CDR3 contains 12 residues. In nucleotides, the CDR3 is TGTGCCAGCAGTTTGTTTCTCACTGAAGCTTTCTTT. Translation gives CASSLFLTEAFF.

This chain links TRBV4-1 with TRBJ2-5; 12 bases are a match to TRBD2. Germline CDR1 reads MGHRA; CDR2 reads YSYEKL. V lost 4 bases and J lost 4; bases outside the gene matches: 7. The CDR3 is made up of 16 amino acids. CDR3 nucleotide sequence: TGCGCCAGCAGCCCCGGGGCTAGCGGGGGGGTAGAGACCCAGTACTTC. This translates into CASSPGASGGVETQYF.

The V gene is TRBV11-3, the J gene TRBJ2-1; D is unclear. V dropped 5 bases and J dropped 1 base, with 6 bases sitting between them. Germline V gene data show CDR1 as SGHNT and CDR2 as YENEEA. The CDR3 spans 13 residues. In DNA form, the CDR3 reads TGTGCCAGCAGCCCAAAATCCTACAATGAGCAGTTCTTC. Its translation is CASSPKSYNEQFF.

The rearrangement links TRBV29-1 to TRBJ2-2; TRBD1 agrees at 8 bases. The germline V gene has CDR1 SQVTM and CDR2 ANQGSEA. The CDR3 totals 12 residues. The junction had 5 bases not matched to a gene; V was cut back by 6 bases and J by 8 bases. The DNA of the CDR3 is TGCAGCGTCGCAGGGGGCAGTGGGGAGCTGTTTTTT. It translates to CSVAGGSGELFF.

This clone was seen a single time. The chain couples TRBV18 to TRBJ2-1, with 7 bases matching TRBD2. After removal of 0 bases from V and 2 bases from J, the junction contained 4 bases not matched to a gene. Germline CDR1 is KGHSH and CDR2 is LQKENI. The CDR3 runs to 16 residues. In DNA, the CDR3 is TGTGCCAGCTCACCACCGTCGGGAGGTGCCTACAATGAGCAGTTCTTC. As protein: CASSPPSGGAYNEQFF.

V gene TRBV28 combines with J gene TRBJ2-1; 9 bases line up with TRBD1. The CDR3 spans 19 residues. Germline CDR1 is MDHEN and CDR2 is SYDVKM. Trimming cost V 5 bases and J 0 bases; bases outside gene matches: 14. CDR3 DNA sequence: TGTGCCAGCAGTGGACAGGGGAAAAGCGGCATGAGCTCCTACAATGAGCAGTTCTTC. Residues: CASSGQGKSGMSSYNEQFF.

The chain is built from TRBV6-1 and TRBJ1-2, with D perhaps TRBD1 (5 bases). Looked up from germline, CDR1 is MNHNS and CDR2 is SASEGT. With 6 bases removed from V and 5 bases from J, the gap between germline ends came to 13 bases. CDR3 length: 13 amino acids. The CDR3 loop is CASRSRRGYGYTF. CDR3 coding DNA: TGTGCCAGCAGGTCGAGGCGGGGGTATGGCTACACCTTC.

CDR3 in DNA: TGTGCCTGGAGTGTAGCGGGAATAGGCTATGGCTACACCTTC. Translating gives CAWSVAGIGYGYTF. This chain connects TRBV30 to TRBJ1-2; the D is unclear. This CDR3 region has 14 residues. The germline CDR1 and CDR2 sequences are GTSNPN and SVGIG (reference sequence). The V end was cut by 0 bases, the J end by 4 bases, with 12 bases between. Complete variable domain (other parts from reference TRBV30 and TRBJ1-2): SQTIHQWPATLVQPVGSPLSLECTVEGTSNPNLYWYRQAAGRGLQLLFYSVGIGQISSEVPQNLSASRPQDRQFILSSKKLLLSDSGFYLCAWSVAGIGYGYTFGSGTRLTVV.

V is TRBV4-1 and J is TRBJ2-6, with D tentatively TRBD1 (6 bases). The CDR3 is made up of 17 amino acids. In germline, CDR1 is MGHRA, CDR2 YSYEKL. V lost 3 bases and J lost 0, with 12 bases in between. For the CDR3, the DNA is TGCGCCAGCAGCCACCTCGGACAGCCCTCTGGGGCCAACGTCCTGACTTTC. This gives the protein CASSHLGQPSGANVLTF.

This sequence joins TRBV5-1 and TRBJ2-2; 9 nucleotides line up with TRBD1. This CDR3 has 16 residues. J gave up 6 bases and V 0 bases, and 6 bases lay outside the gene matches. The germline V gene encodes CDR1 SGHRS and CDR2 YFSETQ. The CDR3 spells CASSLVETGGPGELFF. Here the CDR3 DNA reads TGCGCCAGCAGCTTGGTCGAGACAGGGGGGCCCGGGGAGCTGTTTTTT.

This chain connects TRBV28 to TRBJ1-2, with TRBD1 matching 8 bases. The germline CDR1 and CDR2 sequences are MDHEN and SYDVKM. V was pared by 6 bases and J by 4 bases, with 10 bases of the junction left unmatched. This CDR3 contains 15 residues. CDR3 residues: CASSPPQGAGYGYTF. The CDR3 bases are TGTGCCAGCAGCCCCCCTCAGGGGGCCGGCTATGGCTACACCTTC.

This chain connects TRBV27 to TRBJ1-2, with 7 bases lining up with TRBD1. CDR1 and CDR2 from the germline V gene are MNHEY and SMNVEV (reference sequence). Germline trimming cut 5 bases from V and 4 bases from J; bases unmatched to any gene: 7. The CDR3 spans 14 residues. The CDR3 DNA follows: TGTGCCAGCAGTACCCAGGACAGGAGCTATGGCTACACCTTC. Its protein product is CASSTQDRSYGYTF.

The chain couples TRBV6-6 to TRBJ2-2; 7 positions match TRBD1. The CDR3 length is 15 residues. Germline values: CDR1 MNHNY, CDR2 SVGAGI (reference sequence). The V and J ends lost 8 bases and 1 base, in that order; junction bases with no gene match: 7. The CDR3 is CASVGAGGNTGELFF. CDR3 in DNA: TGTGCCAGCGTTGGGGCAGGGGGGAACACCGGGGAGCTGTTTTTT.

The CDR3 here is CSVEGRQQNTEAFF. Here the CDR3 DNA reads TGCAGCGTTGAAGGGCGACAGCAGAACACTGAAGCTTTCTTT. The rearrangement joins TRBV29-1 to TRBJ1-1, with D possibly being TRBD1 (5 bases). This CDR3 has 14 amino acids. The V gene's germline CDR1 is SQVTM and CDR2 ANQGSEA. Deletions cut 1 base from V and 1 base from J, with 10 bases between. The whole variable domain, filled in from reference TRBV29-1 and TRBJ1-1, reads SAVISQKPSRDICQRGTSLTIQCQVDSQVTMMFWYRQQPGQSLTLIATANQGSEATYESGFVIDKFPISRPNLTFSTLTVSNMSPEDSSIYLCSVEGRQQNTEAFFGQGTRLTVV.

V usage is TRBV5-6 and J usage is TRBJ1-2; TRBD1 is a possible D gene (5 bases). Trimming cost V 5 bases and J 5 bases, with 16 bases left between them. Germline V gene sequence: CDR1 SGHDT, CDR2 YYEEEE. The CDR3 spans 14 residues. In nucleotides, the CDR3 is TGTGCCAGCAGTAGGGGCATCAGGCTTTATGGCTACACCTTC. This encodes CASSRGIRLYGYTF.

This clone was seen once. V gene TRBV5-4 combines with J gene TRBJ2-4, with 8 nucleotides matching TRBD2. The germline gives CDR1 SGHNT, CDR2 YYREEE (reference sequence). With 4 bases clipped from V and 4 bases from J, the junction kept 10 bases outside the gene matches. This CDR3 is built from 16 residues. This CDR3 reads CASSPGLADGKNIQYF. The CDR3 DNA is TGTGCCAGCAGCCCAGGACTAGCAGACGGAAAAAACATTCAGTACTTC.